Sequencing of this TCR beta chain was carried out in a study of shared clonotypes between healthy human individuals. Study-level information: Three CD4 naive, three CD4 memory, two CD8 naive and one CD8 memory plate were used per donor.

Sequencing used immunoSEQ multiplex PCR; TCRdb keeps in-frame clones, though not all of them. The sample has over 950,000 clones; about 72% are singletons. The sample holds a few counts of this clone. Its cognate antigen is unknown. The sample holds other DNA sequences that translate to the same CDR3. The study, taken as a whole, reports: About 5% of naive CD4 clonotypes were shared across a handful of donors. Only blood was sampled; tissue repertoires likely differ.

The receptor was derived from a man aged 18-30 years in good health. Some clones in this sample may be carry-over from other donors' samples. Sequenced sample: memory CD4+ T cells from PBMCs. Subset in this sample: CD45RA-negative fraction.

CDR3 sequence reads: CASSPPSSYEQYF. The CDR3 DNA reads TGTGCCAGCTCACCACCGTCGTCCTACGAGCAGTACTTC. The rearrangement uses TRBV18 and TRBJ2-7; no clear D gene. Per the germline V gene, CDR1 is KGHSH and CDR2 is LQKENI. Trimming took 0 bases from V and 1 from J, leaving 4 bases between them. This CDR3 has 13 residues. The variable domain in full, with the rest retrieved from reference TRBV18 and TRBJ2-7, is NAGVMQNPRHLVRRRGQEARLRCSPMKGHSHVYWYRQLPEEGLKFMVYLQKENIIDESGMPKERFSAEFPKEGPSILRIQQVVRGDSAAYFCASSPPSSYEQYFGPGTRLTVT.